The 32 T cell receptor beta chains given below trace back to one sample, sequenced in a study of graft-versus-host responses after intestinal transplantation. Sequencing was performed with immunoSEQ multiplex PCR; in TCRdb, only in-frame clones are kept and a portion is missing. The top ten clones hold about 1.5% of a sample with some 7,600 clones, about nine tenths of them seen once. This material consisted of PBMCs, taken around 30 days after intestinal transplant. These receptors originate from a human patient who received an intestinal transplant, so some T cells may come from the graft donor.

V and J are TRBV5-1 and TRBJ2-5; D not resolved. V was clipped by 0 bases and J by 3 bases, with 3 bases between them. The germline V gene encodes CDR1 SGHRS and CDR2 YFSETQ. The CDR3 runs to 12 residues. The CDR3 DNA follows: TGCGCCAGCAGCTTGGGGGAAGAGACCCAGTACTTC. Translating gives CASSLGEETQYF.

The chain is built from TRBV2 and TRBJ2-2, with D unresolved. Germline V CDR1 and CDR2: SNHLY, FYNNEI. The CDR3 covers 16 residues. V gave up 2 bases and J gave up 7 bases, with 17 bases separating them. CDR3 sequence reads: CASSELAMGFDGELFF. CDR3 in DNA: TGTGCCAGCAGTGAATTGGCAATGGGGTTCGACGGGGAGCTGTTTTTT.

The rearrangement links TRBV5-4 to TRBJ1-2; D gene ambiguous. In germline, CDR1 is SGHNT, CDR2 YYREEE (reference sequence). The CDR3 has 11 residues. V was cut by 2 bases and J by 7 bases, with 6 bases left in between. The CDR3 DNA is TGTGCCAGCAGCTTTGGGGTTGGCTACACCTTC. It codes for CASSFGVGYTF.

The V call is TRBV7-9, the J call TRBJ1-6; D unresolved. Germline V gene lookup returns CDR1 SEHNR and CDR2 FQNEAQ (reference sequence). The CDR3 is made up of 15 amino acids. V lost 5 bases and J lost 0, with 8 bases in between. CDR3 in amino acids: CASSPDGSYNSPLHF. The DNA for the CDR3 is TGTGCCAGCAGCCCGGACGGCTCCTATAATTCACCCCTCCACTTT.

This clone was recorded once. This chain joins TRBV4-1 and TRBJ2-5; maybe TRBD2 (5 bases). Trimming pared 0 bases from V and 1 base from J, leaving 12 bases between. The CDR3 sequence is 16 residues long. Germline V gene data show CDR1 as MGHRA and CDR2 as YSYEKL. The chain's CDR3 is CASSQEVRALQETQYF. The CDR3 nucleotides are TGCGCCAGCAGCCAAGAGGTGAGGGCCCTCCAAGAGACCCAGTACTTC.

In this sample, this clone turned up a few times. The CDR3 DNA reads TGTGCCAGTAGTAACGGCGGGGGGGCCAACGAGCAGTTCTTC. Translated, it gives CASSNGGGANEQFF. The gene calls are TRBV19 and TRBJ2-1; TRBD2 aligns across 9 bases. Germline V gene lookup returns CDR1 LNHDA and CDR2 SQIVND (reference sequence). CDR3 length: 14 amino acids. J lost 10 bases, V lost 4 bases, and 8 bases had no gene match.

The rearrangement links TRBV7-8 to TRBJ2-6, with a possible D match to TRBD1 (6 bases). From germline, CDR1 is SGHVS and CDR2 FQNEAQ. Trimming cost V 7 bases and J 1 base, with 23 bases left between them. The CDR3 covers 19 residues. The CDR3 sequence: CASTPHTWGLESGANVLTF. The DNA for the CDR3 is TGTGCCAGCACCCCCCATACATGGGGGCTTGAGTCTGGGGCCAACGTCCTGACTTTC.

The V gene is TRBV6-6, the J gene TRBJ2-7; tentatively, D is TRBD1 (6 bases). Trimming left V 7 bases short and J 0 bases short, with 13 bases between. Germline CDR1 is MNHNY and CDR2 is SVGAGI (reference sequence). The CDR3 is 14 amino acids. The CDR3 region has the DNA TGTGCCAGCACCGACAGGACTTTCTCCTACGAGCAGTACTTC. Translating gives CASTDRTFSYEQYF.

The chain joins TRBV4-1 to TRBJ2-3; the D is unclear. Trimming shortened V by 5 bases and J by 4 bases, and 7 bases separated the two germline ends. The CDR3 covers 12 residues. From germline, CDR1 is MGHRA and CDR2 YSYEKL. The CDR3 spells CASSFRSDTQYF. The CDR3 DNA follows: TGCGCCAGCAGCTTCAGATCAGATACGCAGTATTTT.

The rearrangement uses TRBV6-4 and TRBJ2-1; 7 bases fit TRBD2. This CDR3 has 16 amino acids. Germline CDR1 is MRHNA and CDR2 is SNTAGT. V shed 0 bases, J shed 0 bases, and the junction held 2 bases outside the gene matches. The CDR3 DNA follows: TGTGCCAGCAGTGACTCTCCTAGCGGCTCCTACAATGAGCAGTTCTTC. Protein product: CASSDSPSGSYNEQFF.

The V call is TRBV4-1, the J call TRBJ1-4; TRBD1 agrees at 7 bases. CDR1 is MGHRA and CDR2 is YSYEKL in the germline V gene. The CDR3 runs to 15 residues. V lost 1 base, J lost 10 bases, and 9 bases stayed unmatched. In nucleotides, the CDR3 is TGCGCCAGCAGCCAAGGAGGCCAGGGGGAGGCAAAACTGTTTTTT. As protein: CASSQGGQGEAKLFF.

The chain employs TRBV13 and TRBJ2-7, with 7 bases aligning to TRBD1. CDR3 length: 24 residues. V gave up 0 bases and J gave up 2 bases; unmatched junction bases: 31. Germline CDR1 is PRHDT and CDR2 is FYEKMQ (reference sequence). CDR3 region: CASSLGVRGTDNLLLTSMPYEQYF. The CDR3 DNA sequence: TGTGCCAGCAGCTTAGGGGTGAGGGGGACAGATAACCTCCTACTTACTTCAATGCCCTACGAGCAGTACTTC.

The J gene is TRBJ2-5, the V gene TRBV20-1; D is ambiguous. Trimming stripped 7 bases from V and 5 bases from J, with 11 bases between. Germline CDR1 is DFQATT and CDR2 is SNEGSKA (reference sequence). The CDR3 covers 11 residues. CDR3 residues: CSGRRTETQYF. Here the CDR3 DNA reads TGCAGTGGCAGGCGAACCGAGACCCAGTACTTC.

This chain joins TRBV7-3 and TRBJ1-1; D remains unclear. The germline gives CDR1 SGHTA, CDR2 FQGTGA. The CDR3 sequence is 14 residues long. V lost 5 bases, J lost 4 bases, and 14 bases lay in between. CDR3 sequence (DNA): TGTGCCAGCAGCCTCCTCGACGGCTCCACTGAAGCTTTCTTT. Its translation: CASSLLDGSTEAFF.

The chain uses TRBV4-1 and TRBJ2-5, with TRBD2 matching over 10 bases. The CDR3 runs to 16 residues. CDR1 and CDR2 from the germline V gene are MGHRA and YSYEKL. V was clipped by 1 base and J by 4 bases; unmatched bases: 6. This CDR3 is CASSQGSGGAIETQYF. CDR3 in DNA: TGCGCCAGCAGCCAAGGAAGCGGGGGGGCAATAGAGACCCAGTACTTC.

The chain uses TRBV29-1 and TRBJ1-2, with D hard to call. Trimming took 8 bases from V and 6 from J, leaving 13 bases between them. CDR1 and CDR2 (germline): SQVTM, ANQGSEA. This CDR3 spans 11 amino acids. The CDR3 region is CSFAGRDGYTF. DNA of the CDR3: TGCAGCTTCGCAGGCCGTGATGGCTACACCTTC.

This clone appeared a single time. This chain connects TRBV7-9 to TRBJ2-1, with TRBD2 matching over 8 bases. This CDR3 comprises 16 residues. V lost 5 bases and J lost 8; bases outside the gene matches: 14. Germline values: CDR1 SEHNR, CDR2 FQNEAQ (reference sequence). CDR3 sequence (DNA): TGTGCCAGCAGCCCGCTCCTCTCGGGGGGGGACCATGAGCAGTTCTTC. Protein: CASSPLLSGGDHEQFF.

This chain uses TRBV6-6 with TRBJ1-1; a possible D gene is TRBD1 (5 bases). The germline V gene has CDR1 MNHNY and CDR2 SVGAGI (reference sequence). With 7 bases removed from V and 11 bases from J, the gap between germline ends came to 14 bases. The CDR3 contains 11 residues. The CDR3 nucleotides are TGTGCCAGCAAGGCAGGGCGTTTGGCTTTCTTT. Translation: CASKAGRLAFF.

DNA of the CDR3: TGTGCCAGCAGCGTAGAACAGGGAGAGTACAATGAGCAGTTCTTC. Its protein is CASSVEQGEYNEQFF. The V gene is TRBV9, the J gene TRBJ2-1, with TRBD1 as a possible D gene (6 bases). Germline V lookup: CDR1 SGDLS, CDR2 YYNGEE. Trimming stripped 0 bases from V and 4 bases from J, with 11 bases between. This CDR3 region has 15 residues.

The rearrangement joins TRBV11-2 to TRBJ1-1, with a tentative D call TRBD1 (6 bases). The CDR3 extends over 15 amino acids. Germline V gene sequence: CDR1 SGHAT, CDR2 FQNNGV. V was pared by 5 bases and J by 7 bases, with 20 bases between. CDR3 DNA: TGTGCCAGCAGCCCCCGATCCCGGACAGCGGGTGAAGCTTTCTTT. Encoded protein: CASSPRSRTAGEAFF. The variable domain in full, completed from reference TRBV11-2 and TRBJ1-1, reads EAGVAQSPRYKIIEKRQSVAFWCNPISGHATLYWYQQILGQGPKLLIQFQNNGVVDDSQLPKDRFSAERLKGVDSTLKIQPAKLEDSAVYLCASSPRSRTAGEAFFGQGTRLTVV.

The rearrangement uses TRBV7-9 and TRBJ1-1, with D tentatively TRBD1 (6 bases). The CDR3 sequence is 16 residues long. Trimming took 5 bases from V and 1 from J, leaving 17 bases between them. CDR1 is SEHNR and CDR2 is FQNEAQ in the germline V gene (reference sequence). The CDR3 coding sequence is TGTGCCAGCAGCCAAGATAGAACAGGGTGGAACACTGAAGCTTTCTTT. This translates into CASSQDRTGWNTEAFF.

The chain recombines TRBV5-4 with TRBJ1-2; 8 nucleotides agree with TRBD1. The V segment lost 0 bases and the J segment 3 bases; nucleotides outside the gene matches: 10. Germline CDR1 and CDR2: SGHNT and YYREEE (reference sequence). CDR3 length: 17 residues. The CDR3 sequence is CASSLELDRVVDYGYTF. The CDR3 nucleotides are TGTGCCAGCAGCTTGGAGCTGGACAGGGTGGTCGACTATGGCTACACCTTC.

The chain joins TRBV6-4 to TRBJ1-6; no reliable D call. Germline V CDR1 and CDR2: MRHNA, SNTAGT. Trimming cost V 4 bases and J 6 bases, with 10 bases left between them. The CDR3 is 14 amino acids. The DNA of the CDR3 is TGTGCCAGCAGTGTATCACATTTTAATTCACCCCTCCACTTT. Translating gives CASSVSHFNSPLHF.

This clone was counted between two and nine times. The chain couples TRBV9 to TRBJ2-2, with 8 bases matching TRBD2. CDR3 length equals 15 residues. Looked up from germline, CDR1 is SGDLS and CDR2 is YYNGEE. Trimming cost V 3 bases and J 5 bases; bases outside gene matches: 6. The DNA for the CDR3 is TGTGCCAGCAGCGCCGGGGGGGCCGGAACCGGGGAGCTGTTTTTT. The encoded protein is CASSAGGAGTGELFF.

The chain carries TRBV4-1 and TRBJ1-5, with 12 bases fitting TRBD1. The CDR3 contains 18 residues. V was clipped by 0 bases and J by 5 bases; unmatched bases: 8. Germline V gives CDR1 MGHRA, CDR2 YSYEKL. The CDR3 loop is CASSQDFPGTGGHQPQHF. CDR3 DNA sequence: TGCGCCAGCAGCCAAGATTTCCCCGGGACAGGGGGCCATCAGCCCCAGCATTTT.

This chain connects TRBV2 to TRBJ1-2, with D possibly matching TRBD1 (6 bases). The CDR3 is 14 residues long. Deletions cut 8 bases from V and 4 bases from J, with 17 bases between. Germline V lookup: CDR1 SNHLY, CDR2 FYNNEI. Here the CDR3 DNA reads TGTGCCAGCGACGTGCAGGGAGGGGGCTATGGCTACACCTTC. This gives the protein CASDVQGGGYGYTF.

The chain employs TRBV11-3 and TRBJ2-1; TRBD2 agrees at 10 bases. This CDR3 spans 17 amino acids. Trimming took 0 bases from V and 9 from J; bases not matched to a gene: 11. Germline V gene lookup returns CDR1 SGHNT and CDR2 YENEEA. The CDR3 DNA reads TGTGCCAGCAGCTTAGACCTACCTAGCGGGGGAGGGGGTGAGCAGTTCTTC. Translated: CASSLDLPSGGGGEQFF.

A single count supports this clone. The J gene is TRBJ2-3, the V gene TRBV6-1, with 7 bases identical to TRBD1. CDR1 is MNHNS, CDR2 SASEGT, per germline. The CDR3 spans 15 residues. Germline trimming cut 8 bases from V and 3 bases from J; bases unmatched to any gene: 11. The CDR3, as DNA: TGTGCCAGCCCCGCAAAGGGGGCGCTAACAGATACGCAGTATTTT. It codes for CASPAKGALTDTQYF.

The chain uses TRBV4-1 and TRBJ1-1, with D maybe TRBD1 (6 bases). The CDR3 consists of 16 residues. V lost 0 bases to trimming and J lost 3 bases, with 14 bases between them. Germline V gene sequence: CDR1 MGHRA, CDR2 YSYEKL. The CDR3 nucleotides read TGCGCCAGCAGCCAAGATCCAGCAGGGGTGGACACTGAAGCTTTCTTT. Translated, it gives CASSQDPAGVDTEAFF.

This chain joins TRBV6-5 and TRBJ1-5; a possible D gene is TRBD1 (5 bases). This CDR3 comprises 13 residues. The germline V and J ends were trimmed by 6 bases and 0 bases, with 6 bases remaining between them. CDR1 and CDR2 (germline): MNHEY, SVGAGI. For the CDR3, the DNA is TGTGCCAGCAGCGACAGTAGCAATCAGCCCCAGCATTTT. It codes for CASSDSSNQPQHF.

The chain combines TRBV7-9 with TRBJ1-2; D is undetermined. This CDR3 is built from 12 residues. The V end lost 0 bases, the J end lost 6 bases, and 5 bases lay between the germline ends. Germline values: CDR1 SEHNR, CDR2 FQNEAQ (reference sequence). The DNA of the CDR3 is TGTGCCAGCAGCTTAGCCGGGGATGGCTACACCTTC. It codes for CASSLAGDGYTF.

The V and J genes are TRBV11-2 and TRBJ1-3; D might be TRBD1 (5 bases). V lost 4 bases and J lost 8, with 12 bases in between. This CDR3 region has 13 residues. Germline-derived CDR1 and CDR2 are SGHAT and FQNNGV. The CDR3 is CASSSQGWDTIYF. As DNA, the CDR3 is TGTGCCAGCAGCTCGCAGGGCTGGGACACCATATATTTT.